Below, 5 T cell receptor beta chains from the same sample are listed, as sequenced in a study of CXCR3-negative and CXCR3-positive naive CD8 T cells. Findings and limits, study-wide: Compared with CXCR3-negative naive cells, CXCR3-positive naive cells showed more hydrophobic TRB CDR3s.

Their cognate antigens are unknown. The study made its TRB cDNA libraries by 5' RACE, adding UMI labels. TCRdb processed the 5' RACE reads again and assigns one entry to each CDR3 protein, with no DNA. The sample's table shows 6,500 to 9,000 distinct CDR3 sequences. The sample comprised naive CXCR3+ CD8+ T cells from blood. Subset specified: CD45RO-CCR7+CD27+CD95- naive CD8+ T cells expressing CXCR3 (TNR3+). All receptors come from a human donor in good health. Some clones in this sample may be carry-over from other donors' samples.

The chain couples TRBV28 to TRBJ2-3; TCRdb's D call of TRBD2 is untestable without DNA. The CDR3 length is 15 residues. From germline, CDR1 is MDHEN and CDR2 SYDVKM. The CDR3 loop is CASTPRVGGSHTQYF.

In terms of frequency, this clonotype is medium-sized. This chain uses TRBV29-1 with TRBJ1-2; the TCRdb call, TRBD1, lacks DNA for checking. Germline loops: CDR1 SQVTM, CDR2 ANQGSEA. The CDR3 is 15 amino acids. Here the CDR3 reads CSVEGTGGFDYGYTF.

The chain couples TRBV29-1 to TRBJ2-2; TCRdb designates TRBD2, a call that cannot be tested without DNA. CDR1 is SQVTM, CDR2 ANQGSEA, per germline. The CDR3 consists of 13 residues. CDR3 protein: CSVGETNTGELFF.

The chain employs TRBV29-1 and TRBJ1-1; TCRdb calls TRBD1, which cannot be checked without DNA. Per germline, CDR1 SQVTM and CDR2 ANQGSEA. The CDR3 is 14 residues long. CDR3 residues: CSVEPGARNTEAFF.

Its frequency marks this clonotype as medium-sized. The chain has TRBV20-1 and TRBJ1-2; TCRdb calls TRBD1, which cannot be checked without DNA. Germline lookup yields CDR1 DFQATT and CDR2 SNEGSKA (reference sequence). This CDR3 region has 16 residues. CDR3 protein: CSARDRTRDRGHGYTF.